Listed below are T cell receptor beta chains from one sample, sequenced in a study of shared clonotypes between healthy human individuals. Libraries were prepared by immunoSEQ multiplex PCR; TCRdb keeps only in-frame clonotypes and omits some of them. Of 100,000 to 120,000 clones listed, approximately 70% were seen once; the top ten hold about 22%. Sequencing was performed on memory CD8+ T cells sorted from blood. These receptors were collected from a young woman in good health. CDR3s include the opening cysteine and the closing phenylalanine or tryptophan. A D gene is named only where the DNA matches it firmly. A row's size may be missing; if present it is once, few, many or a size class.

CASQLLGNEQFF TGCGCCAGCCAACTGCTGGGCAATGAGCAGTTCTTC TRBJ2-1 . TRBV10-2 .
CAWSVVRAGSGSGANVLTF TGTGCCTGGAGTGTAGTGCGGGCAGGGAGCGGCTCTGGGGCCAACGTCCTGACTTTC TRBJ2-6 few TRBV30 .
CATSSTAAPNEKLFF TGTGCCACCAGCTCGACAGCAGCCCCAAATGAAAAACTGTTTTTT TRBJ1-4 . TRBV15 .
CASSVEARRGEQFF TGTGCCAGCAGCGTAGAAGCCCGGAGAGGGGAGCAGTTCTTC TRBJ2-1 once TRBV9 .
CASSQGALGNQPQHF TGTGCCAGCAGCCAGGGGGCGCTGGGCAATCAGCCCCAGCATTTT TRBJ1-5 . TRBV28 TRBD1
CASTIPGENNQPQHF TGTGCCAGCACTATTCCGGGAGAAAACAATCAGCCCCAGCATTTT TRBJ1-5 . TRBV28 .
CASSFGPHSYEQYF TGTGCCAGCAGCTTTGGGCCTCACTCCTACGAGCAGTACTTC TRBJ2-7 . TRBV5-4 .
CASSQVSGRANEQFF TGCGCCAGCAGCCAAGTGAGCGGGAGGGCCAATGAGCAGTTCTTC TRBJ2-1 once TRBV4-1 TRBD2
CASSLDEVGPYEQYF TGCGCCAGCAGCTTGGATGAGGTCGGGCCCTACGAGCAGTACTTC TRBJ2-7 . TRBV5-1 .
CASRTSGDYEQYF TGTGCCAGCAGGACTAGCGGGGACTACGAGCAGTACTTC TRBJ2-7 few TRBV4-2 TRBD2
CASSSTRQGRRASYEQYF TGTGCCAGCAGTTCCACCCGACAGGGCCGAAGAGCCTCCTACGAGCAGTACTTC TRBJ2-7 . TRBV28 TRBD1
CASSVGTDFWEQYF TGTGCCAGCAGCGTGGGGACAGATTTCTGGGAGCAGTACTTC TRBJ2-7 . TRBV5-6 TRBD1
CASSWFDRPYNEQFF TGTGCCAGCAGTTGGTTCGACAGACCCTACAATGAGCAGTTCTTC TRBJ2-1 . TRBV28 .
CASSDWTSGRPEQYF TGTGCCAGCAGTGATTGGACTAGCGGGAGACCCGAGCAGTACTTC TRBJ2-7 few TRBV6-6 TRBD2
CASSPIQGNTEAFF TGTGCCAGCAGTCCCATACAGGGGAACACTGAAGCTTTCTTT TRBJ1-1 . TRBV28 .
CASSFYGTGNTIYF TGTGCCAGCAGCTTCTATGGGACTGGAAACACCATATATTTT TRBJ1-3 . TRBV5-6 .
CASSSIRGAEQYF TGTGCCAGCAGTTCCATACGAGGAGCCGAGCAGTACTTC TRBJ2-7 . TRBV27 .
CASSPHLGWETQYF TGTGCCAGCAGTCCTCACTTGGGATGGGAGACCCAGTACTTC TRBJ2-5 . TRBV28 .
CASSLASEIYGYTF TGTGCCAGCAGCTTAGCATCGGAAATCTATGGCTACACCTTC TRBJ1-2 few TRBV7-9 .
CASSATGGAYEQYF TGTGCCAGCAGTGCTACAGGGGGAGCCTACGAGCAGTACTTC TRBJ2-7 few TRBV2 TRBD1
CASRTLNNEQFF TGTGCCAGCCGGACTTTGAACAATGAGCAGTTCTTC TRBJ2-1 . TRBV27 .
CASSLAVGGRGSEQYF TGTGCCAGCAGCTTAGCGGTGGGTGGTAGAGGGTCCGAGCAGTACTTC TRBJ2-7 . TRBV7-7 .
CASSSYKGDPGLAGATSDEQFF TGTGCCAGCAGCTCGTACAAAGGGGACCCGGGACTAGCGGGCGCCACCTCCGATGAGCAGTTCTTC TRBJ2-1 . TRBV7-6 TRBD2
CASSQIEGAYEQYF TGCGCCAGCAGCCAAATAGAGGGAGCCTACGAGCAGTACTTC TRBJ2-7 . TRBV4-3 .
CASSIADYNKYNEQFF TGTGCCAGTAGTATAGCGGACTACAACAAGTACAATGAGCAGTTCTTC TRBJ2-1 . TRBV19 .
CASSETSGRRNEQYF TGTGCCAGCAGTGAGACTAGCGGGAGGAGGAACGAGCAGTACTTC TRBJ2-7 few TRBV25-1 TRBD2
CASHKQGFSQPQHF TGTGCCAGCCACAAACAGGGGTTCAGTCAGCCCCAGCATTTT TRBJ1-5 . TRBV6-1 TRBD1
CASSLIPGSNQPQHF TGTGCCAGCAGCTTAATACCCGGGAGCAATCAGCCCCAGCATTTT TRBJ1-5 . TRBV7-2 .
CASSLTDREAFF TGCGCCAGCAGCTTAACGGACAGGGAGGCTTTCTTT TRBJ1-1 once TRBV5-1 TRBD1
CASSSLAGGSDTQYF TGTGCCAGCAGCTCCCTAGCGGGAGGGTCGGATACGCAGTATTTT TRBJ2-3 . TRBV11-2 TRBD2
CASSSTGTANRGGLFF TGTGCCAGCAGTAGTACCGGGACGGCGAATCGGGGGGGACTGTTTTTT TRBJ1-4 . TRBV25-1 .
CASSQGGPTETQYF TGCGCCAGCAGCCAAGGAGGGCCCACGGAGACCCAGTACTTC TRBJ2-5 few TRBV4-1 .
CASYRGTLYEQYF TGTGCCAGTTACCGCGGGACTCTGTACGAGCAGTACTTC TRBJ2-7 many TRBV2 .
CASSFRWGPYEQYF TGTGCCAGCAGTTTTAGGTGGGGACCCTACGAGCAGTACTTC TRBJ2-7 . TRBV27 .
CASSLVRGGYGYTF TGTGCCAGCAGCTTGGTCCGGGGTGGCTATGGCTACACCTTC TRBJ1-2 few TRBV5-4 .
CASSTNRQGAHLAGVVFGIETQYF TGTGCCAGCAGTACAAATCGACAGGGGGCCCACCTAGCGGGAGTGGTTTTCGGAATTGAGACCCAGTACTTC TRBJ2-5 . TRBV28 .
CASSHVRGGGTEAFF TGCGCCAGCAGCCATGTCAGGGGAGGGGGGACTGAAGCTTTCTTT TRBJ1-1 . TRBV4-1 .
CATWGGEDSSQPQHF TGTGCCACCTGGGGAGGGGAAGATTCGTCTCAGCCCCAGCATTTT TRBJ1-5 . TRBV27 .
CASSPGHLYEQYF TGTGCCAGCTCACCCGGACACTTATACGAGCAGTACTTC TRBJ2-7 . TRBV18 .
CASSPRGSGANVLTF TGTGCCAGCAGCCCCCGTGGCTCTGGGGCCAACGTCCTGACTTTC TRBJ2-6 . TRBV6-6 .
CASSLGSNQPQHF TGTGCCAGCAGCCTGGGCAGCAATCAGCCCCAGCATTTT TRBJ1-5 . TRBV5-6 .